The 26 T cell receptor beta chains listed next were all sequenced from one sample in a study of blood T cell repertoires in COVID-19. Clones were read by immunoSEQ multiplex PCR, and TCRdb kept only the in-frame ones, dropping some. The table records some 190,000 clones, 85% of them present only once. Sequenced sample: peripheral blood. The receptors shown here come from a person aged 70 to 85 with COVID-19, enrolled during active disease.

This clone showed up just a few times. The chain links TRBV4-2 to TRBJ2-7, with 8 bases identical to TRBD2. Germline trimming cut 0 bases from V and 4 bases from J; bases unmatched to any gene: 5. CDR1 LGHNA and CDR2 YNFKEQ come from the germline V gene. This CDR3 comprises 15 residues. CDR3 DNA sequence: TGTGCCAGCAGCCAAGATCTCAGCGGGAGTTACGAGCAGTACTTC. Translated: CASSQDLSGSYEQYF.

V usage is TRBV19 and J usage is TRBJ2-4, with 7 bases fitting TRBD2. Trimming cost V 7 bases and J 9 bases; bases outside gene matches: 24. This CDR3 region has 18 residues. Germline V gives CDR1 LNHDA, CDR2 SQIVND (reference sequence). This CDR3 reads CASNTPGGGLQAEGIQYF. The CDR3 DNA follows: TGTGCCAGTAACACTCCGGGCGGGGGTCTACAGGCCGAAGGCATTCAGTACTTC.

The chain couples TRBV14 to TRBJ2-2; unclear D gene. Looked up from germline, CDR1 is SGHDN and CDR2 is FVKESK. Deletions cut 4 bases from V and 6 bases from J, with 9 bases between. The CDR3 covers 13 residues. CDR3 amino acids: CASSPVRSGELFF. The CDR3 coding sequence is TGTGCCAGCAGCCCCGTGCGGTCCGGGGAGCTGTTTTTT.

In its sample, this clone was seen once. The chain carries TRBV6-6 and TRBJ1-3; 7 bases map to TRBD1. V trimming: 2 bases; J trimming: 7 bases; junction bases outside the gene matches: 5. This CDR3 has 14 amino acids. Germline CDR1 is MNHNY and CDR2 is SVGAGI (reference sequence). The CDR3: CASSYRQGENTIYF. CDR3 DNA sequence: TGTGCCAGCAGTTACCGACAGGGAGAGAACACCATATATTTT.

V gene TRBV4-3 combines with J gene TRBJ2-7; D possibly corresponds to TRBD2 (5 bases). There are 14 residues in the CDR3. The ends were cut back, 1 base at V and 5 bases at J, with 12 bases in the middle. Germline V lookup: CDR1 LGHNA, CDR2 YSLEER. CDR3 residues: CASSQAPGEDEQYF. CDR3 nucleotides: TGCGCCAGCAGCCAAGCCCCCGGGGAAGACGAGCAGTACTTC.

The rearrangement joins TRBV11-2 to TRBJ1-1; weak D call: TRBD1 (6 bases). Between the trimmed V and J ends, which lost 1 base and 2 bases, there was a span of 11 bases. Germline lookup yields CDR1 SGHAT and CDR2 FQNNGV. CDR3 length: 15 amino acids. The CDR3 sequence: CASSLVTGINTEAFF. CDR3 coding DNA: TGTGCCAGCAGCTTAGTAACAGGGATCAACACTGAAGCTTTCTTT.

CDR3 sequence: CASSSTGQGRQPQHF. The DNA for the CDR3 is TGTGCCAGCAGCTCAACGGGACAGGGCAGGCAGCCCCAGCATTTT. The chain has TRBV7-2 and TRBJ1-5, with TRBD1 matching 9 bases. Germline assignment: CDR1 SGHTA and CDR2 FQGNSA. The CDR3 sequence is 15 residues long. Trimming at V came to 4 bases and at J to 7 bases, leaving 8 bases not matched to a gene.

This clone has more than one count but fewer than ten. The chain has TRBV6-2 or TRBV6-3 and TRBJ1-1, with D perhaps matching TRBD1 (6 bases). V gave up 3 bases and J gave up 1 base, with 9 bases separating them. The CDR3 has 14 amino acids. CDR1 and CDR2 from the germline V gene are MNHEY and SVGEGT. The CDR3 here is CASSYRQENTEAFF. As DNA, the CDR3 is TGTGCCAGCAGTTATCGACAGGAGAACACTGAAGCTTTCTTT.

This sequence joins TRBV4-3 and TRBJ2-7; possibly TRBD2 for D (6 bases). CDR1 and CDR2 (germline): LGHNA, YSLEER. Trimming cost V 4 bases and J 7 bases, with 17 bases left between them. The CDR3 runs to 14 residues. The CDR3 here is CASSPTGVPGEQYF. CDR3 bases: TGCGCCAGCAGCCCAACGGGGGTGCCGGGAGAGCAGTACTTC.

The chain carries TRBV6-6 and TRBJ2-5, with 12 bases lining up with TRBD1. CDR1 is MNHNY and CDR2 is SVGAGI in the germline V gene (reference sequence). Germline trimming cut 5 bases from V and 1 base from J; bases unmatched to any gene: 5. This CDR3 is built from 16 residues. The CDR3 loop reads CASSHRDRGLQETQYF. The CDR3 DNA is TGTGCCAGCAGTCACCGGGACAGGGGGCTCCAAGAGACCCAGTACTTC.

The V gene is TRBV4-1, the J gene TRBJ1-6, with 7 bases fitting TRBD1. Germline assignment: CDR1 MGHRA and CDR2 YSYEKL. CDR3 length: 15 amino acids. V shed 0 bases and J 8 bases; nucleotides not matched to a gene: 4. Here the CDR3 reads CASSQEGQRDSPLHF. The CDR3 DNA is TGCGCCAGCAGCCAAGAGGGACAGAGAGATTCACCCCTCCACTTT.

This chain links TRBV5-1 with TRBJ1-2, with D perhaps matching TRBD1 (5 bases). Looked up from germline, CDR1 is SGHRS and CDR2 is YFSETQ. Trimming pared 7 bases from V and 2 bases from J, leaving 9 bases between. The length of the CDR3 is 12 residues. The CDR3 DNA follows: TGCGCCAGCCAGGGATTAAACTATGGCTACACCTTC. This codes for CASQGLNYGYTF.

The chain joins TRBV6-5 to TRBJ2-3; a weak D match, TRBD2 (6 bases). This CDR3 spans 11 amino acids. Germline CDR1 and CDR2: MNHEY and SVGAGI. Trimming stripped 7 bases from V and 6 bases from J, with 8 bases between. The CDR3 nucleotides are TGTGCCAGCAATGCGGGGGATACGCAGTATTTT. Translation: CASNAGDTQYF.

The chain recombines TRBV28 with TRBJ1-5, with TRBD1 as a possible D gene (6 bases). The ends were cut back, 6 bases at V and 6 bases at J, with 15 bases in the middle. Germline V lookup: CDR1 MDHEN, CDR2 SYDVKM. The CDR3 sequence is 14 residues long. The CDR3 DNA follows: TGTGCCAGCAGCCTAAGGGGGTTTCGTCAGCCCCAGCATTTT. Encoded protein: CASSLRGFRQPQHF. The full variable domain, rest sourced from reference TRBV28 and TRBJ1-5, is DVKVTQSSRYLVKRTGEKVFLECVQDMDHENMFWYRQDPGLGLRLIYFSYDVKMKEKGDIPEGYSVSREKKERFSLILESASTNQTSMYLCASSLRGFRQPQHFGDGTRLSIL.

This clone was detected ten times or more. This sequence joins TRBV29-1 and TRBJ1-1; no reliable D call. Germline lookup yields CDR1 SQVTM and CDR2 ANQGSEA. The CDR3 is 12 residues long. The V end lost 4 bases, the J end lost 5 bases, and 11 bases lay between the germline ends. Written as DNA, the CDR3 is TGCAGCGTTGTTTCCGGGGTAACTGAAGCTTTCTTT. Its translation is CSVVSGVTEAFF.

V and J are TRBV30 and TRBJ1-2, with D tentatively TRBD1 (5 bases). Germline CDR1 is GTSNPN and CDR2 is SVGIG (reference sequence). The CDR3 sequence is 12 residues long. V lost 0 bases and J lost 5, with 7 bases in between. The chain's CDR3 is CAWSVGAYGYTF. DNA for the CDR3: TGTGCCTGGAGTGTAGGGGCGTATGGCTACACCTTC. Full variable domain (rest looked up from reference TRBV30 and TRBJ1-2): SQTIHQWPATLVQPVGSPLSLECTVEGTSNPNLYWYRQAAGRGLQLLFYSVGIGQISSEVPQNLSASRPQDRQFILSSKKLLLSDSGFYLCAWSVGAYGYTFGSGTRLTVV.

The CDR3 protein is CAWSDQYEQYF. The DNA for the CDR3 is TGTGCCTGGAGTGATCAGTACGAGCAGTACTTC. V and J are TRBV30 and TRBJ2-7; D remains unclear. The CDR3 contains 11 residues. With 1 base removed from V and 4 bases from J, the gap between germline ends came to 5 bases. The germline CDR1 and CDR2 sequences are GTSNPN and SVGIG (reference sequence).

The V and J genes are TRBV4-3 and TRBJ2-3; the D gene is possibly TRBD2 (5 bases). This CDR3 has 15 amino acids. The V end lost 1 base, the J end lost 2 bases, and 10 bases lay between the germline ends. Germline CDR1 is LGHNA and CDR2 is YSLEER. The CDR3: CASSQVLAFTDTQYF. The CDR3 region has the DNA TGCGCCAGCAGCCAAGTTCTAGCCTTCACAGATACGCAGTATTTT.

This chain joins TRBV19 and TRBJ2-1; no clear D. V shed 3 bases and J shed 0 bases, with 9 bases lying between them. The CDR3 is made up of 15 amino acids. Germline assignment: CDR1 LNHDA and CDR2 SQIVND (reference sequence). Here the CDR3 DNA reads TGTGCCAGTAGTATTACAAAAAGCTCCTACAATGAGCAGTTCTTC. Its protein is CASSITKSSYNEQFF.

The gene calls are TRBV30 and TRBJ1-3; D uncertain. Germline V CDR1 and CDR2: GTSNPN, SVGIG (reference sequence). CDR3 length: 14 residues. V was pared by 4 bases and J by 1 base, with 11 bases between. CDR3 nucleotide sequence: TGTGCCTGGACCGGTCCGGAGTCTGGAAACACCATATATTTT. This gives the protein CAWTGPESGNTIYF.

The V call is TRBV10-3, the J call TRBJ2-3; a possible D gene is TRBD2 (6 bases). This CDR3 is 13 amino acids long. Trimming removed 3 bases from V and 6 bases from J, with 10 bases in between. Germline V gene data show CDR1 as ENHRY and CDR2 as SYGVKD. CDR3 protein: CAISEESGDTQYF. The CDR3 bases are TGTGCCATCAGTGAAGAAAGCGGGGATACGCAGTATTTT.

The V call is TRBV3-1 (or the pseudogene TRBV3-2), the J call TRBJ2-3; the D gene is possibly TRBD2 (8 bases). There are 22 residues in the CDR3. V was pared by 1 base and J by 8 bases, with 37 bases between. Per the germline V gene, CDR1 is LGHDT and CDR2 is YNNKEL (reference sequence). The CDR3: CASSQAAPTQGTEGTRRGTQYF. The CDR3 coding sequence is TGTGCCAGCAGCCAAGCCGCCCCCACACAGGGGACTGAGGGGACTAGGAGAGGTACGCAGTATTTT.

The chain uses TRBV7-2 and TRBJ2-5; 13 nucleotides align to TRBD2. This CDR3 is 16 amino acids long. CDR1 SGHTA and CDR2 FQGNSA come from the germline V gene. J lost 1 base, V lost 5 bases, and 4 bases had no gene match. DNA for the CDR3: TGTGCCAGCAGCCCCAGACTAGCGGGAGGCCAAGAGACCCAGTACTTC. This gives the protein CASSPRLAGGQETQYF.

The J gene is TRBJ2-7, the V gene TRBV5-6, with a possible D match to TRBD2 (5 bases). The CDR3 has 16 residues. The germline V and J ends were trimmed by 4 bases and 0 bases, with 17 bases remaining between them. The germline gives CDR1 SGHDT, CDR2 YYEEEE. CDR3 coding DNA: TGTGCCAGCAGCCGAGGCGCGGGCCGGAGCTCCTACGAGCAGTACTTC. Translating it yields CASSRGAGRSSYEQYF.

This chain joins TRBV4-1 and TRBJ1-6; D is uncertain. V shed 5 bases and J shed 8 bases, with 10 bases lying between them. The CDR3 has 13 amino acids. Germline-derived CDR1 and CDR2 are MGHRA and YSYEKL. The CDR3 bases are TGCGCCAGCAGCTATTCTGGGCATTCACCCCTCCACTTT. It translates to CASSYSGHSPLHF.

This chain joins TRBV28 and TRBJ1-5, with no clear D. The germline V and J ends were trimmed by 1 base and 3 bases, with 22 bases remaining between them. CDR3 length: 19 residues. From germline, CDR1 is MDHEN and CDR2 SYDVKM. Here the CDR3 reads CASSLLGWSLEGVNQPQHF. DNA of the CDR3: TGTGCCAGCAGTTTATTAGGGTGGAGTTTAGAGGGCGTCAATCAGCCCCAGCATTTT.